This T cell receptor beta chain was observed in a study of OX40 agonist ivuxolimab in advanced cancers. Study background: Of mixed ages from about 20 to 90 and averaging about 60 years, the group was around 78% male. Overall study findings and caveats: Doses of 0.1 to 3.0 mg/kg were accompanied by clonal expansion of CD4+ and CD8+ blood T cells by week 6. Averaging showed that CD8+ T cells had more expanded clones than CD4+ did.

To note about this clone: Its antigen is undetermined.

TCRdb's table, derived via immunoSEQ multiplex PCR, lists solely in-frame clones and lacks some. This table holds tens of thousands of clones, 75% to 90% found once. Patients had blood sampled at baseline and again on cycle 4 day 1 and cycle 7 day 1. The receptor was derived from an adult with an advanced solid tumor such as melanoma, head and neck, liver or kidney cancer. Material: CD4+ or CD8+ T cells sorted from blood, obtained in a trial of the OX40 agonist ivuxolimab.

This chain's CDR3 is CASSSALSGPNTGELFF. CDR3 in DNA: TGTGCCAGCAGCTCAGCCCTTAGCGGGCCTAACACCGGGGAGCTGTTTTTT. V and J are TRBV13 and TRBJ2-2; 7 bases are shared with TRBD2. The CDR3 sequence is 17 residues long. Germline V gene lookup returns CDR1 PRHDT and CDR2 FYEKMQ (reference sequence). V was pared by 4 bases and J by 2 bases, with 10 bases of the junction left unmatched.